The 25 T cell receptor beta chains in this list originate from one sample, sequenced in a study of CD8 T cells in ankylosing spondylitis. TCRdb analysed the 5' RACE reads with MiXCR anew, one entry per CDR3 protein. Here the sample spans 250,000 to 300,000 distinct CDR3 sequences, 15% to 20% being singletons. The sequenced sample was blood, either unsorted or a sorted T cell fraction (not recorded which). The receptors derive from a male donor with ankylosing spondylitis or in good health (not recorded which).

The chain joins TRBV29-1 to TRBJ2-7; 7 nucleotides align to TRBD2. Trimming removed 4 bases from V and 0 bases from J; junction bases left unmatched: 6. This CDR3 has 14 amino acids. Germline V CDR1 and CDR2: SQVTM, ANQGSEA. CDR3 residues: CSVVGGGSSYEQYF. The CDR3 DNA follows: TGCAGCGTTGTTGGGGGAGGGAGCTCCTACGAGCAGTACTTC.

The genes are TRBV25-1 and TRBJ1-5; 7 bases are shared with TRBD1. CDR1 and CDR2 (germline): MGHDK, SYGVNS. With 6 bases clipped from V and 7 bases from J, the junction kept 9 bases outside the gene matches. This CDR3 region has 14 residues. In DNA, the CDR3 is TGTGCCAGCAGGGAACGTACAGGGGAACAGCCCCAGCATTTT. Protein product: CASRERTGEQPQHF.

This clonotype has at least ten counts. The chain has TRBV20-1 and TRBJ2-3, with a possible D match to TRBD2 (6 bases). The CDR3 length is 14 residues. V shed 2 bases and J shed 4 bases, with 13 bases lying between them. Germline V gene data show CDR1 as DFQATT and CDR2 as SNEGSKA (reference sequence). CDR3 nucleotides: TGCAGTGCTAGATTCGGGGGTAGCGCAGATACGCAGTATTTT. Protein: CSARFGGSADTQYF.

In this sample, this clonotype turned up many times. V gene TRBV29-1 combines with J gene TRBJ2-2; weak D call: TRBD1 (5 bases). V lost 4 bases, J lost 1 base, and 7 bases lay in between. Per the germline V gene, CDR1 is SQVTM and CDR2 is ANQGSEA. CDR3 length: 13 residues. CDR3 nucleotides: TGCAGCGTTGGAACAGGGAACACCGGGGAGCTGTTTTTT. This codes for CSVGTGNTGELFF.

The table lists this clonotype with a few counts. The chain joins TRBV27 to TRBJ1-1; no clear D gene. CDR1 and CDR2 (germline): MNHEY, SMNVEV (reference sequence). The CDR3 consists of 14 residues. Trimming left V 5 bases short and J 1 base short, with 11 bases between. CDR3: CASSPLMGNTEAFF. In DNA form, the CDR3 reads TGTGCCAGCAGTCCCCTAATGGGGAACACTGAAGCTTTCTTT.

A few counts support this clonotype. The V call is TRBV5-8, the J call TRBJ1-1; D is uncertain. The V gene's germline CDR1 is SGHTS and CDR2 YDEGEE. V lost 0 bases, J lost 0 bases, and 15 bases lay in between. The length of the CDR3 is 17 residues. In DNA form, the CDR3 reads TGTGCCAGCAGCTTGGAAGGCCCGCGTGACATGAACACTGAAGCTTTCTTT. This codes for CASSLEGPRDMNTEAFF.

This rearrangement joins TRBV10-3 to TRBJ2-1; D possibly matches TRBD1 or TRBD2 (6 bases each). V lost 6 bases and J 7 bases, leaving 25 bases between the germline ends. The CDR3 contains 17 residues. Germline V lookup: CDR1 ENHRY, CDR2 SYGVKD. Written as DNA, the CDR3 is TGTGCCATCAGCCCCTGGGGGGTAGGGGGATCGGGGAATGAGCAGTTCTTC. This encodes CAISPWGVGGSGNEQFF.

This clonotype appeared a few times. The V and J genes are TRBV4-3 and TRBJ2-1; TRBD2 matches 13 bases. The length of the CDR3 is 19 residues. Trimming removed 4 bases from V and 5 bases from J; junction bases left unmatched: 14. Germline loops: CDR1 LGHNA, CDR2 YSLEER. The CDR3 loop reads CASSLGLAGTRTLNNEQFF. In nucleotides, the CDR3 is TGCGCCAGCAGCCTGGGACTAGCGGGGACCCGGACCCTAAACAATGAGCAGTTCTTC.

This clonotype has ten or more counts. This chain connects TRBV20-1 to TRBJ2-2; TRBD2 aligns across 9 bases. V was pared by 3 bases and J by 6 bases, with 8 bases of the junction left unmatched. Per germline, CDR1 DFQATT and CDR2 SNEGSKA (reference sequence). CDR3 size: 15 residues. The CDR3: CSARSGTSLAGELFF. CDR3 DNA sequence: TGCAGTGCTAGGTCCGGGACTAGCTTGGCCGGGGAGCTGTTTTTT.

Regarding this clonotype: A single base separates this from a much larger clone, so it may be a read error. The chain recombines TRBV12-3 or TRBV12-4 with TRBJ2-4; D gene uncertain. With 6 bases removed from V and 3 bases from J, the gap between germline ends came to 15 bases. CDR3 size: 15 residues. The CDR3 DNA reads TGTGCCAGCAGCACGGTGGCCCTAGGCAAAAACATTCAGTACTTC. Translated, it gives CASSTVALGKNIQYF.

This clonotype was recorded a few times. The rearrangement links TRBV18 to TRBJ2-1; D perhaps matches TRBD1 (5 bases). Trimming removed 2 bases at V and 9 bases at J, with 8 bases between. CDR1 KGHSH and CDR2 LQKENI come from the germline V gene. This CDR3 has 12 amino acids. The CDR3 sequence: CASSPAGAEQFF. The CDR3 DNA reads TGTGCCAGCTCACCAGCTGGGGCTGAGCAGTTCTTC.

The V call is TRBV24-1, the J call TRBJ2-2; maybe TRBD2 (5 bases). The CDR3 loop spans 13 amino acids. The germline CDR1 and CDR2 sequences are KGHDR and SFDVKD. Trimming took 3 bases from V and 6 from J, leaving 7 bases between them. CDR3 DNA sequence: TGTGCCACCAGTGATCCGGGGTCCGGGGAGCTGTTTTTT. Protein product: CATSDPGSGELFF.

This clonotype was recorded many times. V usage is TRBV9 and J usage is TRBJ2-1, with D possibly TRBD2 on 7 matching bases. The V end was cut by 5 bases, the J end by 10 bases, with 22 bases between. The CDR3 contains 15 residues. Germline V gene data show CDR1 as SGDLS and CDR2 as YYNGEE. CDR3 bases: TGTGCCAGCAGTGCCCCCCGGACTAGAGGGGGGGAGCAGTTCTTC. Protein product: CASSAPRTRGGEQFF.

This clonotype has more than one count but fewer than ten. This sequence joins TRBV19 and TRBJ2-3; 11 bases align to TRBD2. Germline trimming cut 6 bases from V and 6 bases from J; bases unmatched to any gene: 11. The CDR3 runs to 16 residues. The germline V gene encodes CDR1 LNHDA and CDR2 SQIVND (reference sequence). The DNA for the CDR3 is TGTGCCAGTAGGACACTAGCGGGAGAGGAAGCGGATACGCAGTATTTT. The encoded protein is CASRTLAGEEADTQYF.

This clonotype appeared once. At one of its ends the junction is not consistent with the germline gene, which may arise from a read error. CDR3 nucleotide sequence: TGTGCCAGCAGGTACTACGGGGCCCAAGAGACCCAGTACTTC. Translated: CASRYYGAQETQYF. The gene calls are TRBV6-5 and TRBJ2-5; D possibly uses TRBD1 or TRBD2 (5 bases each). The CDR3 loop spans 14 amino acids. Germline lookup yields CDR1 MNHEY and CDR2 SVGAGI.

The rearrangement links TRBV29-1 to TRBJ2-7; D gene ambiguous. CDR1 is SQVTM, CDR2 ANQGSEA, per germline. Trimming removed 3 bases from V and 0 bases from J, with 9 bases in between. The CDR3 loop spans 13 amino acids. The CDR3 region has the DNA TGCAGCGTTGAGAGCAGGAGCTCCTACGAGCAGTACTTC. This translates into CSVESRSSYEQYF.

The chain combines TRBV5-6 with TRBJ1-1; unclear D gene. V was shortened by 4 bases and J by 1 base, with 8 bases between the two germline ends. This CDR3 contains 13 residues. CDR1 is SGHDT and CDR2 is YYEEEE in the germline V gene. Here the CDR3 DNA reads TGTGCCAGCAGCGTGGAGGCGAACACTGAAGCTTTCTTT. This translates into CASSVEANTEAFF.

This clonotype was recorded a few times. CDR3 residues: CAISGRGSTEAFF. CDR3 bases: TGTGCCATTTCGGGGAGGGGTAGCACTGAAGCTTTCTTT. V is TRBV10-3 and J is TRBJ1-1; a possible D gene is TRBD1 (5 bases). V lost 9 bases and J lost 4, with 15 bases in between. The CDR3 is 13 amino acids. Germline V gene data show CDR1 as ENHRY and CDR2 as SYGVKD.

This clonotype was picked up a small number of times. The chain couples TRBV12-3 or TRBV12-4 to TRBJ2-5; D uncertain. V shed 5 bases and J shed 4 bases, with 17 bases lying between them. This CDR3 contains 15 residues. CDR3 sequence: CASSHGVGLGETQYF. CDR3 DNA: TGTGCCAGCAGTCATGGCGTGGGGTTAGGAGAGACCCAGTACTTC.

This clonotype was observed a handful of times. CDR3 DNA sequence: TGTGCCAGCACCCAGACTTACAATGAGCAGTTCTTC. Protein: CASTQTYNEQFF. The chain uses TRBV12-3 or TRBV12-4 and TRBJ2-1, with D hard to call. The CDR3 totals 12 residues. V dropped 7 bases and J dropped 4 bases, with 8 bases sitting between them.

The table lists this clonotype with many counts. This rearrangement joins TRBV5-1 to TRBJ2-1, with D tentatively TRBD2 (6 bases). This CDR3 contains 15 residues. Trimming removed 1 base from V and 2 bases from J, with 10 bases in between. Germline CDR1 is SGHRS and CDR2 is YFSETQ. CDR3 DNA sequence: TGCGCCAGCAGCTTGAACGGGAGTCCCTACAATGAGCAGTTCTTC. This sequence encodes CASSLNGSPYNEQFF.

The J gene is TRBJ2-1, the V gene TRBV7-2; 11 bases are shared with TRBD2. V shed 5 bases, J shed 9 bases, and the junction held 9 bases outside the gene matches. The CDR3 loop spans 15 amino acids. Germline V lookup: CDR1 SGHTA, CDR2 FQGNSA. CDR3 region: CASSQTSGIMIEQFF. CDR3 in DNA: TGTGCCAGCAGCCAGACTAGCGGGATAATGATTGAGCAGTTCTTC.

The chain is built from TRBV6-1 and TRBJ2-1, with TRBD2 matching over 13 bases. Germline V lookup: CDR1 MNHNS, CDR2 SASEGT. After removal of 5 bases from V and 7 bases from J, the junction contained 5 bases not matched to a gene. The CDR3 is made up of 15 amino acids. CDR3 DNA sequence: TGTGCCAGCAGTAAAACTAGCGGGAGGGTAAATGAGCAGTTCTTC. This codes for CASSKTSGRVNEQFF.

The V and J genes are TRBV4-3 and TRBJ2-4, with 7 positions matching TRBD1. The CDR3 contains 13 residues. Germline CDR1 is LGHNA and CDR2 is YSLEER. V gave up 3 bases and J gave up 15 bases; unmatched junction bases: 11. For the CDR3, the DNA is TGCGCCAGCAGCCACCTAGACCGGGACAGTCCGTACTTC. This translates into CASSHLDRDSPYF.

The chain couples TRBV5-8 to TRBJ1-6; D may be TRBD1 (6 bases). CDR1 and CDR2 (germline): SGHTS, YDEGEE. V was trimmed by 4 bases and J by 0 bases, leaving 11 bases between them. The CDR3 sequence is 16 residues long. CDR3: CASSPRGGSYNSPLHF. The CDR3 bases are TGTGCCAGCAGCCCCAGAGGGGGCTCCTATAATTCACCCCTCCACTTT.